The 27 T cell receptor beta chains in this list originate from one sample, sequenced in a study of blood T cell repertoires in COVID-19. Repertoires were generated with immunoSEQ multiplex PCR, while TCRdb's copy carries only in-frame clones and drops some. In the table there are hundreds of thousands of clones, around 85% of which are singletons. The sample taken for sequencing was PBMCs or T cells enriched from blood (not recorded which). The origin of the receptors is an older woman who had recovered from COVID-19.

As regards this clone: Germline is not matched at one junction end, which may reflect a read error. The V gene is TRBV25-1, the J gene TRBJ2-7, with D possibly TRBD1 on 6 matching bases. Germline assignment: CDR1 MGHDK and CDR2 SYGVNS. This CDR3 is built from 12 residues. The CDR3: CASSEGTLYPLF. In nucleotides, the CDR3 is TGTGCCAGCAGTGAAGGGACACTTTACCCACTGTTC.

V and J are TRBV27 and TRBJ1-1; 9 nucleotides line up with TRBD1. CDR3 length: 12 amino acids. Germline V gene data show CDR1 as MNHEY and CDR2 as SMNVEV (reference sequence). V gave up 7 bases and J gave up 9 bases; unmatched junction bases: 6. CDR3 protein: CASTAGTGKAFF. CDR3 DNA sequence: TGTGCCAGCACCGCCGGGACAGGGAAAGCTTTCTTT.

The chain is built from TRBV9 and TRBJ2-2; D is unclear. The CDR3 runs to 16 residues. Trimming stripped 0 bases from V and 5 bases from J, with 14 bases between. The V gene's germline CDR1 is SGDLS and CDR2 YYNGEE. In DNA form, the CDR3 reads TGTGCCAGCAGCGTAGCTGGGCTTGCCGCGACCGGGGAGCTGTTTTTT. It is translated as CASSVAGLAATGELFF.

The CDR3 sequence: CATSTGDRAVYGYTF. The DNA of the CDR3 is TGTGCCACCAGTACCGGGGACAGGGCCGTCTATGGCTACACCTTC. The chain is built from TRBV24-1 and TRBJ1-2; 9 nucleotides agree with TRBD1. This CDR3 is built from 15 residues. Germline assignment: CDR1 KGHDR and CDR2 SFDVKD. After removal of 6 bases from V and 4 bases from J, the junction contained 8 bases not matched to a gene.

The chain employs TRBV10-2 and TRBJ1-1; TRBD1 is a possible D gene (6 bases). V shed 5 bases and J shed 2 bases, with 12 bases lying between them. The CDR3 extends over 14 amino acids. Germline V gene data show CDR1 as WSHSY and CDR2 as SAAADI. CDR3: CASSPTGKNTEAFF. The CDR3 DNA reads as TGCGCCAGCAGTCCAACAGGGAAAAACACTGAAGCTTTCTTT.

The genes are TRBV3-1 (or the pseudogene TRBV3-2) and TRBJ1-5; unclear D gene. The CDR3 is made up of 15 amino acids. Germline V gives CDR1 LGHDT, CDR2 YNNKEL (reference sequence). V was pared by 6 bases and J by 3 bases, with 15 bases between. The CDR3 region is CASSRGGGSNQPQHF. CDR3 DNA: TGTGCCAGCAGTCGCGGCGGCGGGTCCAATCAGCCCCAGCATTTT.

This clone was recorded a few times. The J gene is TRBJ1-6, the V gene TRBV5-1; D might be TRBD1 (6 bases). Germline values: CDR1 SGHRS, CDR2 YFSETQ. Trimming left V 2 bases short and J 8 bases short, with 11 bases between. The CDR3 extends over 14 amino acids. The CDR3 loop reads CASSFAGVDSPLHF. The CDR3 DNA is TGCGCCAGCAGCTTCGCAGGGGTGGATTCACCCCTCCACTTT. Drawing the rest from reference TRBV5-1 and TRBJ1-6, the complete variable domain is KAGVTQTPRYLIKTRGQQVTLSCSPISGHRSVSWYQQTPGQGLQFLFEYFSETQRNKGNFPGRFSGRQFSNSRSEMNVSTLELGDSALYLCASSFAGVDSPLHFGNGTRLTVT.

The chain uses TRBV27 and TRBJ2-1; 9 nucleotides line up with TRBD1. Germline lookup yields CDR1 MNHEY and CDR2 SMNVEV (reference sequence). The junction had 1 base not matched to a gene; V was cut back by 8 bases and J by 5 bases. The CDR3 length is 12 residues. CDR3 sequence reads: CASGTGNNEQFF. The CDR3 DNA is TGTGCCAGCGGGACAGGGAACAATGAGCAGTTCTTC.

This clone was detected ten times or more. The V gene is TRBV5-1, the J gene TRBJ1-2; D may be TRBD1 (5 bases). The CDR3 loop spans 15 amino acids. CDR1 is SGHRS, CDR2 YFSETQ, per germline. V lost 0 bases to trimming and J lost 2 bases, with 11 bases between them. For the CDR3, the DNA is TGCGCCAGCAGCTTGGTGGCAGGGTTAAACTATGGCTACACCTTC. Its translation: CASSLVAGLNYGYTF.

The gene calls are TRBV5-1 and TRBJ1-2; TRBD1 aligns across 8 bases. The germline gives CDR1 SGHRS, CDR2 YFSETQ. The CDR3 has 16 amino acids. J gave up 4 bases and V 0 bases, and 8 bases lay outside the gene matches. The CDR3 bases are TGCGCCAGCAGCTTGGGTGACAGGGGAGATCTCTATGGCTACACCTTC. Its protein product is CASSLGDRGDLYGYTF.

The chain uses TRBV27 and TRBJ1-6; tentatively, D is TRBD1 (6 bases). CDR3 length: 15 amino acids. The germline gives CDR1 MNHEY, CDR2 SMNVEV (reference sequence). V lost 5 bases and J lost 7, with 15 bases in between. CDR3 in amino acids: CASSPRRDTNSPLHF. The DNA of the CDR3 is TGTGCCAGCAGTCCCCGCCGGGACACCAATTCACCCCTCCACTTT.

Details on this clone: This CDR3 is also generated by other DNA sequences in the sample. The genes are TRBV10-3 and TRBJ2-7; 8 bases line up with TRBD1. The CDR3 has 13 residues. Losses at the gene ends were 6 bases for V and 0 bases for J; bases not matched to a gene: 1. Germline V gene sequence: CDR1 ENHRY, CDR2 SYGVKD. CDR3 region: CAIRDRDSYEQYV. The DNA for the CDR3 is TGTGCCATCAGGGACAGGGACTCCTACGAGCAGTACGTC.

This clone came up a few times. This chain links TRBV14 with TRBJ2-1, with D possibly being TRBD1 (6 bases). The germline gives CDR1 SGHDN, CDR2 FVKESK. The germline V and J ends were trimmed by 4 bases and 1 base, with 14 bases remaining between them. This CDR3 has 16 residues. The CDR3 DNA is TGTGCCAGCAGCCCCTGGGGCAGGGGATCCTACAATGAGCAGTTCTTC. It specifies CASSPWGRGSYNEQFF.

This clone was found a few times. The chain employs TRBV7-9 and TRBJ1-2; D is uncertain. V lost 1 base to trimming and J lost 4 bases, with 7 bases between them. The CDR3 consists of 13 residues. Per the germline V gene, CDR1 is SEHNR and CDR2 is FQNEAQ (reference sequence). The CDR3: CASSLGSGYGYTF. The CDR3 bases are TGTGCCAGCAGCTTAGGTTCGGGCTATGGCTACACCTTC.

V usage is TRBV4-2 and J usage is TRBJ2-3; TRBD2 matches at 12 bases. Germline V gene lookup returns CDR1 LGHNA and CDR2 YNFKEQ. This CDR3 is built from 16 residues. Losses at the gene ends were 0 bases for V and 5 bases for J; bases not matched to a gene: 3. For the CDR3, the DNA is TGTGCCAGCAGCCAAGAGCGACTAGCGGGGGTAGATACGCAGTATTTT. Amino acid sequence: CASSQERLAGVDTQYF.

V usage is TRBV19 and J usage is TRBJ2-3; possibly TRBD1 for D (6 bases). With 5 bases removed from V and 1 base from J, the gap between germline ends came to 16 bases. Looked up from germline, CDR1 is LNHDA and CDR2 is SQIVND (reference sequence). The CDR3 covers 16 residues. Here the CDR3 reads CASSPWTAERTDTQYF. In DNA form, the CDR3 reads TGTGCCAGTAGTCCCTGGACAGCGGAACGCACAGATACGCAGTATTTT.

The chain is built from TRBV27 and TRBJ2-3; TRBD1 matches at 9 bases. Germline CDR1 and CDR2: MNHEY and SMNVEV (reference sequence). V lost 8 bases and J lost 3; bases outside the gene matches: 6. This CDR3 contains 14 residues. The CDR3 is CASSGTGRTDTQYF. The CDR3, as DNA: TGTGCCAGCTCCGGGACAGGGAGGACAGATACGCAGTATTTT.

The chain couples TRBV11-2 to TRBJ2-3; 7 nucleotides match TRBD2. Germline V gene lookup returns CDR1 SGHAT and CDR2 FQNNGV. The CDR3 is 15 amino acids. The CDR3: CATQLRGGQEDTQYF. The CDR3 DNA follows: TGTGCAACTCAGCTGAGGGGAGGGCAGGAAGATACGCAGTATTTT.

In DNA, the CDR3 is TGTGCCAGCAGCTTAGGCGGACAGGCGAACACTGAAGCTTTCTTT. It encodes CASSLGGQANTEAFF. The chain is built from TRBV11-2 and TRBJ1-1; 7 bases match TRBD1. The trim removed 1 base at V and 1 base at J, leaving 3 bases unmatched. The CDR3 totals 15 residues. Germline CDR1 reads SGHAT; CDR2 reads FQNNGV. Looking up the rest from reference TRBV11-2 and TRBJ1-1 gives the full variable domain: EAGVAQSPRYKIIEKRQSVAFWCNPISGHATLYWYQQILGQGPKLLIQFQNNGVVDDSQLPKDRFSAERLKGVDSTLKIQPAKLEDSAVYLCASSLGGQANTEAFFGQGTRLTVV.

Worth noting for this clone: At one of its ends the junction is not consistent with the germline gene, which may arise from a read error. The V gene is TRBV29-1, the J gene TRBJ2-7; weak D call: TRBD2 (6 bases). This CDR3 contains 14 residues. CDR1 is SQVTM, CDR2 ANQGSEA, per germline. The CDR3 coding sequence is TGCAGCGTCGAAGGAGGGCCGTATGGCTACGAGCAGTACTTC. This sequence encodes CSVEGGPYGYEQYF.

This CDR3 is CASRSNLGTGLFNNSPLHF. The CDR3 coding sequence is TGCGCCAGCAGGTCGAACCTGGGGACAGGGCTATTCAATAATTCACCCCTCCACTTT. J is TRBJ1-6 and V is TRBV5-1, with 9 bases aligning to TRBD1. With 5 bases clipped from V and 5 bases from J, the junction kept 17 bases outside the gene matches. CDR1 and CDR2 (germline): SGHRS, YFSETQ. CDR3 length equals 19 residues.

The chain uses TRBV28 and TRBJ1-4, with a tentative D call TRBD1 (6 bases). Trimming removed 4 bases at V and 8 bases at J, with 14 bases between. The germline CDR1 and CDR2 sequences are MDHEN and SYDVKM. The CDR3 spans 14 residues. The CDR3 DNA reads as TGTGCCAGCAGTTCGACGGGGGGCCGCGAAAAACTGTTTTTT. Protein product: CASSSTGGREKLFF.

CDR3 nucleotides: TGCGCCAGCAGCCCCGGGCAGGGATGGGGCTACACCTTC. This translates into CASSPGQGWGYTF. V usage is TRBV5-1 and J usage is TRBJ1-2, with TRBD1 as a possible D gene (5 bases). Germline CDR1 reads SGHRS; CDR2 reads YFSETQ. This CDR3 comprises 13 residues. V gave up 4 bases and J gave up 8 bases, with 15 bases separating them.

The chain couples TRBV29-1 to TRBJ2-3; the match to TRBD1 covers 8 bases. J gave up 3 bases and V 6 bases, and 5 bases lay outside the gene matches. Germline V CDR1 and CDR2: SQVTM, ANQGSEA. The CDR3 is made up of 13 amino acids. CDR3 residues: CSVRDRGTDTQYF. The CDR3 coding sequence is TGCAGCGTACGCGACAGGGGAACAGATACGCAGTATTTT.

The chain uses TRBV3-1 (or the pseudogene TRBV3-2) and TRBJ2-5; D gene unclear. Germline lookup yields CDR1 LGHDT and CDR2 YNNKEL (reference sequence). The CDR3 consists of 16 residues. V lost 2 bases to trimming and J lost 1 base, with 14 bases between them. CDR3 in amino acids: CASSQRTVGPQETQYF. CDR3 nucleotide sequence: TGTGCCAGCAGCCAACGTACGGTTGGGCCCCAAGAGACCCAGTACTTC.

V gene TRBV19 combines with J gene TRBJ2-1; D might be TRBD1 (7 bases). V lost 3 bases and J lost 8, with 11 bases in between. The germline CDR1 and CDR2 sequences are LNHDA and SQIVND (reference sequence). CDR3 length equals 13 residues. This chain's CDR3 is CASSIGRGDEQFF. The CDR3 DNA reads TGTGCCAGTAGTATTGGCAGGGGGGATGAGCAGTTCTTC.

The chain recombines TRBV5-1 with TRBJ2-1, with 10 bases identical to TRBD1. CDR3 length equals 15 residues. V lost 3 bases and J lost 7; bases outside the gene matches: 7. Per the germline V gene, CDR1 is SGHRS and CDR2 is YFSETQ. CDR3 in amino acids: CASSSGTGARNEQFF. Written as DNA, the CDR3 is TGCGCCAGCAGCTCTGGGACAGGGGCAAGGAATGAGCAGTTCTTC.